The following is a T cell receptor (beta chain) sequence with its context. Its antigen remains unidentified. This specimen comes from a study of T-cell reconstitution after alpha-beta-depleted transplantation in children. Findings and caveats of the study: Approximately two months post-transplant, alpha-beta T cells reportedly originated from several hundred expanded graft clones. TCRbeta diversity was high at day 60 in some patients (a result of surviving recipient T cells and thymic progenitors). T cells produced anew were the main source of T-cell counts and diversity one year after transplant.

TCRbeta library construction was performed incorporating unique molecular identifiers. One entry per CDR3 protein, called by TCRdb with MiXCR from the PCR reads. The repertoire consists of some 600,000 distinct CDR3 sequences, with over 10% occurring once and the leading ten covering 2.2%. V lost 6 bases and J 1 base, leaving 16 bases between the germline ends. There are 14 residues in the CDR3. Looked up from germline, CDR1 is DFQATT and CDR2 is SNEGSKA (reference sequence). V gene TRBV20-1 combines with J gene TRBJ2-7; D is possibly TRBD2 (6 bases). The source was PBMCs, mostly from graft donor cells, collected 360 days after TCRalphabeta/CD19-depleted stem cell transplant. The source is a male patient younger than 18 who had a stem cell transplant for acute myeloid leukemia, so the T cells may come from the graft donor. Written as DNA, the CDR3 is TGCAGTGCCCAACGGGCCGGGAGATCCTACGAGCAGTACTTC. Amino acids: CSAQRAGRSYEQYF.